This T cell receptor (beta chain) was recovered during a study of blood T cells in healthy people across ages. PCR was performed a second time for about 7 to 12 cycles using a sample-barcoded 5' primer and a J-beta primer mix. Sequencing recovered at least 2.5 million CDR3-containing paired-end reads from each sample. TCRdb used MiXCR to reprocess the 5' RACE reads, holding one entry per CDR3 protein. The table has about 1.4 million distinct CDR3 sequences, approximately 63% seen once. Between the trimmed V and J ends, which lost 0 bases and 4 bases, there was a span of 12 bases. The length of the CDR3 is 14 residues. Germline V gene sequence: CDR1 SQVTM, CDR2 ANQGSEA.

The genes are TRBV29-1 and TRBJ2-5, with D hard to call. Material for sequencing was blood. This TCR was sampled from a man between 18 and 35 years old in good health. As DNA, the CDR3 is TGCAGCGTTGAAGATCTTTTAGGGCGAGAGACCCAGTACTTC. Residues: CSVEDLLGRETQYF.